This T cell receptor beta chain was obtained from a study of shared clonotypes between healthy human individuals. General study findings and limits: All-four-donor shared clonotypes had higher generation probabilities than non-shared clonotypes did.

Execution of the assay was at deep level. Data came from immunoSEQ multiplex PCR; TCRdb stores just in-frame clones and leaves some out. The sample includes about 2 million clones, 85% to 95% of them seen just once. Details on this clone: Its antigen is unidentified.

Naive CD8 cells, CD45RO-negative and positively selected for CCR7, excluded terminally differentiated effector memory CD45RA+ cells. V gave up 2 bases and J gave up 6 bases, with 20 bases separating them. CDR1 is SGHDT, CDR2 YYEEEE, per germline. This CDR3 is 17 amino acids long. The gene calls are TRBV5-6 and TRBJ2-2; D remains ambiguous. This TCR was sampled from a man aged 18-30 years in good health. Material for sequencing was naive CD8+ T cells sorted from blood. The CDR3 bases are TGTGCCAGCAGCTTCTATTCTCCCTCTGGTAACGCCGGGGAGCTGTTTTTT. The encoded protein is CASSFYSPSGNAGELFF.